These 23 T cell receptor beta chains were all obtained from the same sample, sequenced in a study of human T cells and chemical hapten exposure. This sample's time point: patch test 3, about 24 weeks after DPC sensitization. Treatment noted: therapeutic diphenylcyclopropenone sensitization with weekly scalp DPC. From the RACE reads, TCRdb called clonotypes with MiXCR, one entry per CDR3 protein. Of 95,000 to 150,000 distinct CDR3 sequences in the sample, 11% are singletons; the top ten hold around 2.4%. This sample comprised whole blood, obtained in connection with sensitization to the hapten diphenylcyclopropenone (DPC). The receptors here all came from a woman between 50 and 59 years old with alopecia areata. Some clones in this sample may be carry-over from other donors' samples.

V gene TRBV5-5 combines with J gene TRBJ1-2; TRBD1 aligns across 12 bases. The CDR3 sequence is 18 residues long. Per the germline V gene, CDR1 is SGHKS and CDR2 is YYEKEE (reference sequence). The J segment lost 4 bases and the V segment lost 0 bases, leaving 10 bases of the junction unmatched. The CDR3: CASSLDWGQGARGYGYTF. For the CDR3, the DNA is TGTGCCAGCAGCTTGGACTGGGGACAGGGGGCTCGTGGCTATGGCTACACCTTC.

The chain employs TRBV5-5 and TRBJ1-2; D ambiguous. The CDR3 length is 15 residues. V shed 0 bases and J shed 0 bases, with 9 bases lying between them. Germline CDR1 reads SGHKS; CDR2 reads YYEKEE (reference sequence). CDR3 sequence (DNA): TGTGCCAGCAGCTTGGCTACAGTACCTAACTATGGCTACACCTTC. It translates to CASSLATVPNYGYTF.

This clonotype was seen a handful of times. The chain links TRBV6-1 to TRBJ1-5; TRBD1 agrees at 9 bases. Germline V gene data show CDR1 as MNHNS and CDR2 as SASEGT. This CDR3 is built from 15 residues. The junction had 4 bases not matched to a gene; V was cut back by 2 bases and J by 5 bases. CDR3 protein: CASSEWGQGYQPQHF. CDR3 DNA: TGTGCCAGCAGTGAATGGGGACAGGGATATCAGCCCCAGCATTTT.

V gene TRBV20-1 combines with J gene TRBJ2-7, with 11 bases matching TRBD2. V lost 3 bases, J lost 3 bases, and 7 bases stayed unmatched. The CDR3 length is 15 residues. Germline V gene data show CDR1 as DFQATT and CDR2 as SNEGSKA (reference sequence). In DNA, the CDR3 is TGCAGTGCTAGCCCCTTGACTAGCGGGATCTACGAGCAGTACTTC. Translated, it gives CSASPLTSGIYEQYF.

The gene calls are TRBV3-1 and TRBJ1-1, with D unclear. This CDR3 spans 15 amino acids. V lost 0 bases to trimming and J lost 7 bases, with 15 bases between them. Germline values: CDR1 LGHDT, CDR2 YNNKEL (reference sequence). The CDR3 sequence: CASSQDSVSADEAFF. CDR3 coding DNA: TGTGCCAGCAGCCAAGATAGTGTATCCGCAGATGAAGCTTTCTTT.

This clonotype showed up just once. This chain links TRBV30 with TRBJ2-3, with 8 bases that match TRBD1. CDR1 GTSNPN and CDR2 SVGIG come from the germline V gene (reference sequence). The CDR3 has 15 amino acids. Trimming at V came to 0 bases and at J to 4 bases, leaving 6 bases not matched to a gene. The CDR3 DNA reads as TGTGCCTGGAGTGTACTAGGACAGGGATCAGATACGCAGTATTTT. Its translation: CAWSVLGQGSDTQYF.

The sample holds many counts of this clonotype. The chain employs TRBV12-3 or TRBV12-4 and TRBJ2-2, with D unclear. The CDR3 covers 12 residues. V dropped 10 bases and J dropped 8 bases, with 14 bases sitting between them. CDR3 residues: CATHPRSGELFF. DNA for the CDR3: TGTGCCACCCATCCCCGGTCGGGGGAGCTGTTTTTT.

This clonotype was found a few times. The J gene is TRBJ2-7, the V gene TRBV6-5; D is possibly TRBD1 (6 bases). V was shortened by 0 bases and J by 2 bases, with 14 bases between the two germline ends. Germline CDR1 reads MNHEY; CDR2 reads SVGAGI. This CDR3 spans 16 amino acids. CDR3 amino acids: CASSYSIGTKAYEQYF. In DNA, the CDR3 is TGTGCCAGCAGTTACTCGATTGGGACAAAAGCCTACGAGCAGTACTTC.

This clonotype was seen repeatedly, ten times or more. The J gene is TRBJ2-3, the V gene TRBV7-2, with D perhaps matching TRBD1 (5 bases). With 1 base removed from V and 3 bases from J, the gap between germline ends came to 8 bases. Germline-derived CDR1 and CDR2 are SGHTA and FQGNSA. The CDR3 has 14 residues. The CDR3 is CASSLDRRTDTQYF. CDR3 nucleotide sequence: TGTGCCAGCAGCTTAGACAGGAGAACAGATACGCAGTATTTT.

The sample holds a few counts of this clonotype. This chain links TRBV6-6 with TRBJ2-6; D not resolved. CDR3 length equals 16 residues. Germline V CDR1 and CDR2: MNHNY, SVGAGI (reference sequence). Trimming shortened V by 0 bases and J by 3 bases, and 9 bases separated the two germline ends. Here the CDR3 DNA reads TGTGCCAGCAGTTACTCGCCCAGCCGTGGGGCCAACGTCCTGACTTTC. Its protein is CASSYSPSRGANVLTF.

In this sample, this clonotype turned up a few times. This rearrangement joins TRBV5-1 to TRBJ1-6; D is perhaps TRBD1 (5 bases). The CDR3 totals 14 residues. The germline gives CDR1 SGHRS, CDR2 YFSETQ. The V end lost 4 bases, the J end lost 3 bases, and 8 bases lay between the germline ends. In DNA form, the CDR3 reads TGCGCCAGCAGCCTGCAGGGCTATAATTCACCCCTCCACTTT. Translated, it gives CASSLQGYNSPLHF.

The genes are TRBV29-1 and TRBJ2-1, with a possible D match to TRBD2 (5 bases). CDR3 length: 12 amino acids. The V gene's germline CDR1 is SQVTM and CDR2 ANQGSEA. The CDR3 nucleotides are TGCAGTTCGAGGGCCGTCGGTAATGAGCAGTTCTTC. Translated, it gives CSSRAVGNEQFF.

This clonotype appeared a few times. The rearrangement joins TRBV29-1 to TRBJ2-5; 8 nucleotides agree with TRBD2. CDR3 size: 13 residues. The germline V gene encodes CDR1 SQVTM and CDR2 ANQGSEA. V was pared by 7 bases and J by 2 bases, with 6 bases of the junction left unmatched. CDR3 amino acids: CSAGGGGQETQYF. CDR3 DNA: TGCAGCGCCGGGGGGGGCGGGCAAGAGACCCAGTACTTC.

The V and J genes are TRBV18 and TRBJ2-6; D perhaps matches TRBD2 (6 bases). The CDR3 is made up of 17 amino acids. V lost 6 bases to trimming and J lost 4 bases, with 19 bases between them. Germline loops: CDR1 KGHSH, CDR2 LQKENI. CDR3 loop: CASSLAGPPSGANVLTF. The CDR3 DNA sequence: TGTGCCAGCTCCCTGGCGGGGCCCCCATCCGGGGCCAACGTCCTGACTTTC.

This clonotype showed up many times. This chain connects TRBV7-2 to TRBJ2-4, with TRBD1 matching over 10 bases. The junction had 3 bases not matched to a gene; V was cut back by 5 bases and J by 11 bases. This CDR3 is built from 12 residues. Germline values: CDR1 SGHTA, CDR2 FQGNSA. CDR3 loop: CASSRDRGLQYF. The CDR3 nucleotides read TGTGCCAGCAGCCGGGACAGGGGCCTTCAGTACTTC.

In its sample, this clonotype was seen a few times. V usage is TRBV7-9 and J usage is TRBJ1-1, with no clear D. The ends were cut back, 2 bases at V and 7 bases at J, with 8 bases in the middle. Germline V lookup: CDR1 SEHNR, CDR2 FQNEAQ (reference sequence). The length of the CDR3 is 12 residues. Here the CDR3 DNA reads TGTGCCAGCAGCTTATCCGCCCGTGAAGCTTTCTTT. It yields the protein CASSLSAREAFF.

This clonotype was counted a few times. This chain connects TRBV28 to TRBJ2-7; D could derive from TRBD1 or TRBD2 (6 bases each). V lost 1 base and J lost 0, with 10 bases in between. CDR3 length equals 15 residues. From germline, CDR1 is MDHEN and CDR2 SYDVKM. The CDR3 reads CASSLFGGGSYEQYF. The CDR3 DNA reads as TGTGCCAGCAGTTTATTTGGAGGGGGCTCCTACGAGCAGTACTTC.

This clonotype was detected a few times. The V and J genes are TRBV3-1 and TRBJ2-7; the D is unclear. CDR1 and CDR2 from the germline V gene are LGHDT and YNNKEL (reference sequence). V was trimmed by 2 bases and J by 6 bases, leaving 8 bases between them. The CDR3 has 12 amino acids. The CDR3 loop reads CASSQLAGEQYF. CDR3 in DNA: TGTGCCAGCAGCCAACTGGCAGGCGAGCAGTACTTC.

This clonotype occurred a few times. The chain employs TRBV24-1 and TRBJ1-2; the D gene is possibly TRBD1 (6 bases). The CDR3 length is 13 residues. Germline-derived CDR1 and CDR2 are KGHDR and SFDVKD. The germline V and J ends were trimmed by 4 bases and 8 bases, with 13 bases remaining between them. CDR3 protein: CATSEHGQQGYTF. CDR3 sequence (DNA): TGTGCCACCAGTGAACATGGACAGCAGGGCTACACCTTC.

This clonotype was recorded a few times. This sequence joins TRBV7-2 and TRBJ2-5; TRBD1 agrees at 7 bases. Trimming at V came to 3 bases and at J to 5 bases, leaving 9 bases not matched to a gene. Germline V lookup: CDR1 SGHTA, CDR2 FQGNSA. This CDR3 spans 15 amino acids. This CDR3 reads CASSFSTGSIETQYF. Here the CDR3 DNA reads TGTGCCAGCAGCTTTTCGACAGGGTCGATCGAGACCCAGTACTTC.

This chain joins TRBV2 and TRBJ2-3, with 9 nucleotides matching TRBD1. J gave up 1 base and V 2 bases, and 1 base lay outside the gene matches. CDR1 and CDR2 from the germline V gene are SNHLY and FYNNEI. This CDR3 spans 15 amino acids. For the CDR3, the DNA is TGTGCCAGCAGTGAATGGGACAGGGGCACAGATACGCAGTATTTT. As protein: CASSEWDRGTDTQYF.

The table lists this clonotype with many counts. The chain is built from TRBV6-6 and TRBJ2-7; tentative D call: TRBD2 (6 bases). The CDR3 extends over 16 amino acids. Germline CDR1 and CDR2: MNHNY and SVGAGI (reference sequence). V was shortened by 0 bases and J by 6 bases, with 18 bases between the two germline ends. This CDR3 reads CASSYSTRLREREQYF. The CDR3 DNA reads TGTGCCAGCAGTTACTCGACCAGACTCCGGGAGCGCGAGCAGTACTTC.

The chain combines TRBV9 with TRBJ2-3; the D is unclear. From germline, CDR1 is SGDLS and CDR2 YYNGEE. Between the trimmed V and J ends, which lost 0 bases and 2 bases, there was a span of 10 bases. This CDR3 spans 15 amino acids. The CDR3 is CASSVEISATDTQYF. The DNA of the CDR3 is TGTGCCAGCAGCGTAGAAATCAGCGCCACAGATACGCAGTATTTT.